The entry below gives a single TCR beta chain sequence along with its context. As yet, its antigen is unknown. This sample was taken from a study of T cell repertoires in cytomegalovirus infection. Study context: The authors used CMV epitopes that were HLA-C-restricted (recently identified) and HLA-B-restricted (well studied). Carrying CMV and the relevant HLA type showed in public TCR beta signatures. Study observations and caveats: Of the TCR beta families, the public ones yielded a cumulative frequency that identified carriers of CMV plus the relevant HLA. CMV-specific TCR beta clonotypes restricted by HLA-C were the ones dominating the ex vivo response.

TCRdb re-called the reads through MiXCR, storing one row per CDR3 protein. The table includes around 500,000 distinct CDR3 sequences, about two fifths detected once. The receptor's source is a human donor in good health (CMV status not recorded). Some clones in this sample may be carry-over from other donors' samples. The material was cultured PBMCs, obtained from culture after CMV antigen stimulation.

The DNA for the CDR3 is TGTGCCAGCAGTTCCGGGACTTTTATCAACGATGAGCAGTTCTTC. It specifies CASSSGTFINDEQFF. This chain uses TRBV27 with TRBJ2-1; a possible D gene is TRBD2 (6 bases). V lost 4 bases and J 8 bases, leaving 18 bases between the germline ends. Germline loops: CDR1 MNHEY, CDR2 SMNVEV (reference sequence). The CDR3 totals 15 residues.